The sequence of this TCR beta chain was determined in a study of spatial heterogeneity in lung cancer. Study-wide background: Patients with untreated early-stage non-small cell lung cancer, numbering around 71, were the donors. Alpha-chain sequences were consistently detected in smaller numbers than beta-chain sequences.

Study findings and constraints: Follow-up blood showed ubiquitous expanded tumor TCRs less than blood at resection did.

Time point here: blood at routine non-recurrence follow-up after resection. Sequencing of whole RNA from tumor, nontumor lung or frozen PBMC involved no sorting. Remarks on this clonotype: Its antigen remains unknown.

V dropped 2 bases and J dropped 0 bases, with 6 bases sitting between them. The CDR3 is made up of 14 amino acids. TCRdb re-analysed the 5' RACE reads in MiXCR, keeping a single row per CDR3 protein. The sample carries 110,000 or so distinct CDR3 sequences, 9.5% to 14% recorded once. The receptor comes from a female donor with early-stage non-small cell lung cancer. This specimen was PBMCs, taken at follow-up. The rearrangement joins TRBV12-3 or TRBV12-4 to TRBJ2-3; D is unresolved. This chain's CDR3 is CASSLTASTDTQYF. In DNA, the CDR3 is TGTGCCAGCAGTTTAACCGCTAGCACAGATACGCAGTATTTT.